Shown below are 21 T cell receptor beta chains from a single sample sequenced in a study of CD8+ T cells in alopecia areata. Once RNA had been extracted, it was reverse transcribed into cDNA to act as the sequencing template. Generated by immunoSEQ multiplex PCR, the TCRdb table keeps only in-frame clones and is missing some. The data contain about 250,000 clones, roughly two thirds of them seen just once; the ten biggest clones take up around 1.2%. The source material was CD4+ T cells sorted from blood, sampled at week 0. The receptors come from a human donor with alopecia areata.

The V and J genes are TRBV5-1 and TRBJ2-3; TRBD1 or TRBD2 may be the D gene (5 bases each). Per the germline V gene, CDR1 is SGHRS and CDR2 is YFSETQ. The CDR3 length is 17 residues. V gave up 4 bases and J gave up 0 bases, with 18 bases separating them. The DNA for the CDR3 is TGCGCCAGCAGCCCGGCCGGATTGGGGGTTAGCACAGATACGCAGTATTTT. It translates to CASSPAGLGVSTDTQYF.

V usage is TRBV29-1 and J usage is TRBJ2-1, with D possibly matching TRBD2 (7 bases). The V gene's germline CDR1 is SQVTM and CDR2 ANQGSEA. This CDR3 comprises 14 residues. The V end was cut by 6 bases, the J end by 4 bases, with 16 bases between. The CDR3 DNA reads TGCAGCGTCTCGGTGGGGGGGGCTTACAATGAGCAGTTCTTC. This gives the protein CSVSVGGAYNEQFF.

In this sample, this clone turned up a few times. The rearrangement uses TRBV9 and TRBJ1-6, with D hard to call. Trimming stripped 2 bases from V and 9 bases from J, with 12 bases between. The CDR3 is 14 amino acids. Germline V gives CDR1 SGDLS, CDR2 YYNGEE. The CDR3: CASSVLDKLSPLHF. In nucleotides, the CDR3 is TGTGCCAGCAGCGTTTTAGACAAGCTTTCACCCCTCCACTTT.

The CDR3 DNA is TGCAGCGTTCCGGGACGGGGGAGCACAGATACGCAGTATTTT. It specifies CSVPGRGSTDTQYF. The J gene is TRBJ2-3, the V gene TRBV29-1, with D perhaps TRBD2 (6 bases). Germline V gene lookup returns CDR1 SQVTM and CDR2 ANQGSEA. Trimming shortened V by 5 bases and J by 0 bases, and 12 bases separated the two germline ends. This CDR3 comprises 14 residues.

The rearrangement uses TRBV27 and TRBJ1-2; TRBD1 is a possible D gene (5 bases). CDR1 and CDR2 (germline): MNHEY, SMNVEV (reference sequence). This CDR3 comprises 14 residues. Trimming shortened V by 3 bases and J by 4 bases, and 12 bases separated the two germline ends. The CDR3 loop reads CASSFQGGLYGYTF. CDR3 coding DNA: TGTGCCAGCAGTTTCCAGGGAGGCCTCTATGGCTACACCTTC.

The chain combines TRBV6-5 with TRBJ2-7; a weak D match, TRBD1 (6 bases). The V end was cut by 5 bases, the J end by 3 bases, with 17 bases between. The CDR3 covers 15 residues. Germline values: CDR1 MNHEY, CDR2 SVGAGI. The CDR3 loop reads CASSPQGLRFYEQYF. The CDR3 nucleotides are TGTGCCAGCAGTCCTCAGGGGCTAAGGTTCTACGAGCAGTACTTC.

The J gene is TRBJ1-2, the V gene TRBV25-1; D not resolved. Germline CDR1 and CDR2: MGHDK and SYGVNS. Trimming left V 0 bases short and J 7 bases short, with 9 bases between. CDR3 length: 13 residues. CDR3 in amino acids: CASSEYTGFGYTF. In nucleotides, the CDR3 is TGTGCCAGCAGTGAATATACGGGATTTGGCTACACCTTC.

The chain is built from TRBV7-9 and TRBJ2-4; tentatively, D is TRBD2 (5 bases). This CDR3 has 12 residues. Germline V gives CDR1 SEHNR, CDR2 FQNEAQ (reference sequence). Trimming removed 5 bases at V and 11 bases at J, with 13 bases between. The CDR3 DNA sequence: TGTGCCAGCAGCCACGGGATGAAGGTTCAGTACTTC. Its protein product is CASSHGMKVQYF.

The V gene is TRBV9, the J gene TRBJ1-1; D remains unclear. Germline V lookup: CDR1 SGDLS, CDR2 YYNGEE. This CDR3 has 15 amino acids. V was shortened by 0 bases and J by 4 bases, with 13 bases between the two germline ends. In DNA, the CDR3 is TGTGCCAGCAGCGTAGAACTTCGGGGAGTCACTGAAGCTTTCTTT. Translation: CASSVELRGVTEAFF.

This clone was found a few times. The chain combines TRBV29-1 with TRBJ2-7; D call uncertain. Trimming removed 5 bases from V and 0 bases from J, with 5 bases in between. Germline V gene lookup returns CDR1 SQVTM and CDR2 ANQGSEA. The CDR3 sequence is 11 residues long. The CDR3 bases are TGCAGCGTTCGGACCTCCTACGAGCAGTACTTC. Its protein is CSVRTSYEQYF.

The chain links TRBV7-2 to TRBJ2-7; D not certain. V was trimmed by 5 bases and J by 3 bases, leaving 5 bases between them. Germline V lookup: CDR1 SGHTA, CDR2 FQGNSA. The CDR3 sequence is 11 residues long. The CDR3 DNA reads TGTGCCAGCAGCAATCGCTACGAGCAGTACTTC. This encodes CASSNRYEQYF.

This chain joins TRBV7-6 and TRBJ2-5, with a weak D call TRBD1 (5 bases). From germline, CDR1 is SGHVS and CDR2 FNYEAQ. The CDR3 loop spans 15 amino acids. V was cut by 3 bases and J by 5 bases, with 16 bases left in between. The CDR3 loop reads CASSFRVSYGETQYF. In DNA, the CDR3 is TGTGCCAGCAGCTTCAGGGTATCGTACGGGGAGACCCAGTACTTC.

J is TRBJ1-2 and V is TRBV5-4; D gene unclear. Germline V gene sequence: CDR1 SGHNT, CDR2 YYREEE (reference sequence). With 2 bases removed from V and 5 bases from J, the gap between germline ends came to 10 bases. The CDR3 totals 13 residues. As DNA, the CDR3 is TGTGCCAGCAGCTTTAGGTTACAGTATGGCTACACCTTC. Protein: CASSFRLQYGYTF.

This rearrangement joins TRBV29-1 to TRBJ1-2; D ambiguous. There are 10 residues in the CDR3. Looked up from germline, CDR1 is SQVTM and CDR2 is ANQGSEA. Trimming left V 3 bases short and J 5 bases short, with 4 bases between. CDR3 coding DNA: TGCAGCGTTGAGGCTTATGGCTACACCTTC. It is translated as CSVEAYGYTF.

The gene calls are TRBV11-2 and TRBJ2-3, with no clear D. Trimming took off 5 bases at V and 8 bases at J, with 11 bases between the two ends. The CDR3 sequence is 12 residues long. The germline gives CDR1 SGHAT, CDR2 FQNNGV. The CDR3 DNA reads as TGTGCCAGCAGCGGACCCTTCGGTACGCAGTATTTT. Its protein is CASSGPFGTQYF.

This clone came up many times. The chain carries TRBV7-6 and TRBJ2-2; D is perhaps TRBD1 (6 bases). The CDR3 has 15 residues. Trimming left V 5 bases short and J 0 bases short, with 10 bases between. CDR1 and CDR2 (germline): SGHVS, FNYEAQ. The CDR3 region is CASSIPGANTGELFF. The CDR3 DNA is TGTGCCAGCAGCATACCAGGGGCGAACACCGGGGAGCTGTTTTTT.

This clone turned up a few times. This sequence joins TRBV10-3 and TRBJ1-1; D ambiguous. Germline CDR1 is ENHRY and CDR2 is SYGVKD. The V end was cut by 5 bases, the J end by 1 base, with 5 bases between. The CDR3 length is 12 residues. Written as DNA, the CDR3 is TGTGCCATCAGTATACAGAACACTGAAGCTTTCTTT. Amino acids: CAISIQNTEAFF.

This clone came up a few times. This chain joins TRBV21-1 and TRBJ1-4. TRBV21-1 is tagged as a pseudogene. This CDR3 has 16 residues. In DNA, the CDR3 is TGTGCCAGCAGCCTATCTAGTAGTGCAACTAATGAAAAACTGTTTTTT. Its translation is CASSLSSSATNEKLFF.

This clone showed up just a few times. The junction shows a germline mismatch at one end, possibly a read error. The CDR3 is CASSQGSSRDTQYF. The CDR3, as DNA: TGTGCCAGCAGCCAGGGGTCCTCTCGTGATACGCAGTATTTT. This chain uses TRBV4-1 with TRBJ2-3; TRBD1 might be the D (6 bases). There are 14 residues in the CDR3. Germline V lookup: CDR1 MGHRA, CDR2 YSYEKL.

V and J are TRBV7-3 and TRBJ1-2; D gene unclear. Germline lookup yields CDR1 SGHTA and CDR2 FQGTGA. The CDR3 loop spans 13 amino acids. The V and J ends lost 5 bases and 8 bases respectively, with 15 bases between them. The CDR3 nucleotides read TGTGCCAGCAGCCTTGGCTCCGGGAACGGCTACACCTTC. Translation: CASSLGSGNGYTF. Full variable domain (outside the CDR3, taken from reference TRBV7-3 and TRBJ1-2): GAGVSQTPSNKVTEKGKYVELRCDPISGHTALYWYRQSLGQGPEFLIYFQGTGAADDSGLPNDRFFAVRPEGSVSTLKIQRTERGDSAVYLCASSLGSGNGYTFGSGTRLTVV.

This clone has more than one count but fewer than ten. This chain uses TRBV28 with TRBJ2-5; tentatively, D is TRBD2 (5 bases). V was clipped by 8 bases and J by 0 bases, with 13 bases between them. The germline gives CDR1 MDHEN, CDR2 SYDVKM. CDR3 length: 14 residues. In DNA form, the CDR3 reads TGTGCCAGCGGAAGGGAGCAGTACCAAGAGACCCAGTACTTC. It translates to CASGREQYQETQYF.